The clone carrying this T cell receptor (beta chain) was recorded only once. This record comes from a study of blood T cell repertoires in COVID-19. The overall study: Sites in the United States, Italy and Spain provided acute and convalescent COVID-19 samples. Sources were T cells, B-cell-depleted T cells, or PBMCs; the material itself was cDNA or gDNA.

CDR3 length equals 15 residues. V was pared by 4 bases and J by 6 bases, with 19 bases between. Germline V gene data show CDR1 as SGHRS and CDR2 as YFSETQ. Source study methods: It was from reference gene primer amplification that nucleated cell counts were estimated. Profiled with immunoSEQ multiplex PCR; TCRdb holds only in-frame clones, not every one. V and J calls and clone size are those listed in that table; D and trimming were worked out from the DNA. The sample holds hundreds of thousands of clones; 85% are singletons and the top ten take approximately 3.6%. This chain connects TRBV5-1 to TRBJ1-1; D may be TRBD1 (6 bases). Sequencing was carried out using peripheral blood. The receptor's source is a woman between 18 and 29 years old with acute or convalescent COVID-19. The chain's CDR3 is CASSLNNREGAEAFF. CDR3 nucleotides: TGCGCCAGCAGCCTTAATAACAGGGAAGGGGCTGAAGCTTTCTTT.